Following are 12 T cell receptor beta chains from one sample sequenced in a study of blood T cell repertoires in COVID-19. The assay was immunoSEQ multiplex PCR, and TCRdb's table has in-frame clones only and misses some. The repertoire holds roughly 240,000 clones, with 70% to 85% as singletons. Sequencing was performed on peripheral blood. All receptors come from a man aged 35 to 55 who had recovered from COVID-19.

The rearrangement uses TRBV6-1 and TRBJ2-1; TRBD2 matches at 12 bases. After removal of 3 bases from V and 4 bases from J, the junction contained 4 bases not matched to a gene. Germline V gene data show CDR1 as MNHNS and CDR2 as SASEGT. The CDR3 sequence is 16 residues long. CDR3 protein: CASSDLAGGQYNEQFF. The CDR3, as DNA: TGTGCCAGCAGTGACCTAGCGGGGGGGCAGTACAATGAGCAGTTCTTC.

Only a few counts were recorded for this clone. The chain couples TRBV25-1 to TRBJ1-1; D may be TRBD1 (5 bases). Germline V gene lookup returns CDR1 MGHDK and CDR2 SYGVNS. Trimming cost V 7 bases and J 3 bases, with 9 bases left between them. This CDR3 region has 12 residues. DNA of the CDR3: TGTGCCAGCAACTGGGGGGACACTGAAGCTTTCTTT. Amino acid sequence: CASNWGDTEAFF.

The V call is TRBV6-6, the J call TRBJ1-1; TRBD1 is a possible D gene (6 bases). The germline gives CDR1 MNHNY, CDR2 SVGAGI (reference sequence). The CDR3 has 12 residues. Trimming stripped 6 bases from V and 11 bases from J, with 16 bases between. CDR3 DNA sequence: TGTGCCAGCAGCTACAACTCAGGGGACGCTTTCTTT. It is translated as CASSYNSGDAFF.

The chain combines TRBV5-1 with TRBJ1-4, with D tentatively TRBD1 (6 bases). The CDR3 spans 13 residues. Germline CDR1 reads SGHRS; CDR2 reads YFSETQ. Trimming took 0 bases from V and 6 from J, leaving 6 bases between them. CDR3: CASSLGQDEKLFF. For the CDR3, the DNA is TGCGCCAGCAGCTTGGGACAGGATGAAAAACTGTTTTTT.

This clone appeared a single time. V gene TRBV7-2 combines with J gene TRBJ2-2; no reliable D call. Trimming took off 1 base at V and 5 bases at J, with 8 bases between the two ends. The length of the CDR3 is 14 residues. Germline assignment: CDR1 SGHTA and CDR2 FQGNSA. DNA for the CDR3: TGTGCCAGCAGCTTAGGGGTGAGGACCGGGGAGCTGTTTTTT. Protein product: CASSLGVRTGELFF.

This clone has just a few counts. V and J are TRBV7-2 and TRBJ1-2, with 7 positions matching TRBD1. The germline V gene encodes CDR1 SGHTA and CDR2 FQGNSA. The CDR3 has 13 amino acids. V gave up 3 bases and J gave up 6 bases; unmatched junction bases: 4. The DNA for the CDR3 is TGTGCCAGCAGCTTTGACAGGGATGATGGCTACACCTTC. This encodes CASSFDRDDGYTF.

The chain links TRBV3-1 (or the pseudogene TRBV3-2) to TRBJ2-5; 8 positions agree with TRBD2. The CDR3 is 18 amino acids. Per the germline V gene, CDR1 is LGHDT and CDR2 is YNNKEL (reference sequence). The ends lost 0 bases at V and 8 bases at J; junction bases unmatched: 17. The CDR3 nucleotides read TGTGCCAGCAGCCAAGATAGGGGCGGGGGGATATCTAAGAGAACCCAGTACTTC. Protein product: CASSQDRGGGISKRTQYF.

This clone was recorded a few times. The V and J genes are TRBV11-2 and TRBJ2-7; D not resolved. Trimming took off 5 bases at V and 2 bases at J, with 7 bases between the two ends. The CDR3 loop spans 12 amino acids. Germline V gives CDR1 SGHAT, CDR2 FQNNGV. The CDR3 is CASSPNTYEQYF. DNA of the CDR3: TGTGCCAGCAGCCCCAACACCTACGAGCAGTACTTC.

A single count supports this clone. This chain joins TRBV6-2 or TRBV6-3 and TRBJ2-1; D is unclear. The CDR3 runs to 15 residues. V shed 2 bases and J shed 2 bases, with 10 bases lying between them. Germline CDR1 MNHEY, CDR2 SVGEGT. The CDR3 protein is CASSYLDTTYNEQFF. Written as DNA, the CDR3 is TGTGCCAGCAGTTACCTTGACACCACCTACAATGAGCAGTTCTTC.

The chain uses TRBV19 and TRBJ2-2, with TRBD1 identical over 7 bases. Trimming cost V 5 bases and J 3 bases; bases outside gene matches: 6. The CDR3 covers 15 residues. Germline CDR1 LNHDA, CDR2 SQIVND (reference sequence). In DNA, the CDR3 is TGTGCCAGTAGTCCGTCGGGACAGCACACCGGGGAGCTGTTTTTT. This codes for CASSPSGQHTGELFF.

The chain has TRBV7-2 and TRBJ2-1, with a tentative D call TRBD2 (6 bases). The ends were cut back, 2 bases at V and 16 bases at J, with 18 bases in the middle. The CDR3 extends over 13 amino acids. Germline V gives CDR1 SGHTA, CDR2 FQGNSA. DNA for the CDR3: TGTGCCAGCAGCTTATTAGGCGGGGCTGAAGGTTTCTTC. This sequence encodes CASSLLGGAEGFF.

J is TRBJ2-7 and V is TRBV9; 15 positions match TRBD2. Trimming removed 4 bases from V and 3 bases from J; junction bases left unmatched: 14. The CDR3 consists of 19 residues. Germline loops: CDR1 SGDLS, CDR2 YYNGEE. CDR3 bases: TGTGCCAGCAGCTCAGGACTAGCGGGAGGGCCGAATAAGCTCTACGAGCAGTACTTC. Protein: CASSSGLAGGPNKLYEQYF. Looking up the rest from reference TRBV9 and TRBJ2-7 gives the full variable domain: DSGVTQTPKHLITATGQRVTLRCSPRSGDLSVYWYQQSLDQGLQFLIQYYNGEERAKGNILERFSAQQFPDLHSELNLSSLELGDSALYFCASSSGLAGGPNKLYEQYFGPGTRLTVT.